This T cell receptor (beta chain) is from a study of blood T cell repertoires in COVID-19. About the study: The origin of the acute and convalescent COVID-19 samples was the United States, Italy and Spain.

Patients of the Seattle cohort, enrolled during active infection, were followed longitudinally. The CDR3 covers 19 residues. Trimming at V came to 4 bases and at J to 3 bases, leaving 16 bases not matched to a gene. The germline V gene has CDR1 SGHNT and CDR2 YENEEA. Only in-frame clones appear in the TCRdb table, and some are missing; sequencing was by immunoSEQ multiplex PCR. Among more than 250,000 clones listed, about 87% were seen once. V is TRBV11-3 and J is TRBJ2-3, with TRBD2 identical over 10 bases. Sequencing input: peripheral blood. The receptor's source is a woman aged 45-60 years with COVID-19, enrolled during active disease. The CDR3 reads CASSSYQREGHDSTDTQYF. The CDR3 DNA reads TGTGCCAGCAGCTCCTATCAGCGGGAGGGCCATGATTCGACAGATACGCAGTATTTT.